The 5 T cell receptor beta chains in this list originate from one sample, sequenced in a study of blood T cells in healthy people across ages. The second PCR ran about 6 to 11 cycles with a sample-barcoded 5' primer and J-beta primers. In TCRdb, the 5' RACE reads were re-called with MiXCR into one record per CDR3 protein. The sample contains around 1,800,000 distinct CDR3 sequences, about two fifths of which appear only once. The specimen was blood. These receptor sequences come from a human donor in good health.

The chain combines TRBV7-2 with TRBJ1-5, with 9 bases fitting TRBD1. The CDR3 sequence is 15 residues long. The trim removed 1 base at V and 7 bases at J, leaving 5 bases unmatched. Per the germline V gene, CDR1 is SGHTA and CDR2 is FQGNSA. Written as DNA, the CDR3 is TGTGCCAGCAGCTTAGACAGGGGGCTAGAGCAGCCCCAGCATTTT. This sequence encodes CASSLDRGLEQPQHF. Filled out from reference TRBV7-2 and TRBJ1-5, the complete variable domain reads GAGVSQSPSNKVTEKGKDVELRCDPISGHTALYWYRQSLGQGLEFLIYFQGNSAPDKSGLPSDRFSAERTGGSVSTLTIQRTQQEDSAVYLCASSLDRGLEQPQHFGDGTRLSIL.

This clonotype has just one count. V gene TRBV20-1 combines with J gene TRBJ1-1; maybe TRBD1 (6 bases). CDR1 is DFQATT and CDR2 is SNEGSKA in the germline V gene (reference sequence). The CDR3 runs to 16 residues. The ends were cut back, 4 bases at V and 0 bases at J, with 18 bases in the middle. CDR3 region: CSATPLTQGMNTEAFF. The CDR3 bases are TGCAGTGCTACACCTTTAACTCAGGGGATGAACACTGAAGCTTTCTTT.

This clonotype was detected only a few times. The chain is built from TRBV29-1 and TRBJ2-3; TRBD2 might be the D (6 bases). The V end lost 6 bases, the J end lost 2 bases, and 12 bases lay between the germline ends. In germline, CDR1 is SQVTM, CDR2 ANQGSEA. The CDR3 spans 13 residues. The CDR3 region has the DNA TGCAGCGTCAGGACTAAAATCACAGATACGCAGTATTTT. As protein: CSVRTKITDTQYF.

V usage is TRBV18 and J usage is TRBJ2-1, with 7 bases aligning to TRBD1. Trimming removed 2 bases from V and 3 bases from J; junction bases left unmatched: 10. The V gene's germline CDR1 is KGHSH and CDR2 LQKENI. There are 17 residues in the CDR3. The CDR3 nucleotides are TGTGCCAGCTCACCAAACTCCCCTGGGACAGACTACAATGAGCAGTTCTTC. Translating gives CASSPNSPGTDYNEQFF.

This clonotype was seen at least ten times. This chain joins TRBV3-1 and TRBJ2-7; 9 bases are shared with TRBD1. Germline V gives CDR1 LGHDT, CDR2 YNNKEL (reference sequence). This CDR3 is built from 15 residues. Losses at the gene ends were 5 bases for V and 5 bases for J; bases not matched to a gene: 10. The CDR3 sequence: CASSSRDRVLHEQYF. The DNA for the CDR3 is TGTGCCAGCAGCTCCCGGGACAGGGTTCTCCACGAGCAGTACTTC.